The rows below give T cell receptor beta chains drawn from one sample of a study of T-cell memory formation after mild COVID-19. TCRdb itself ran the 5' RACE reads through MiXCR, one entry per CDR3 protein. The sample yields tens of thousands of distinct CDR3 sequences, roughly 13% seen once. Source material: PBMCs or a T cell subset sorted from them (not recorded which). These receptors all stem from an adult woman who had mild COVID-19 (a few samples of this study predate the infection). Cell type and time point are not known. The CDR3 runs from the conserved cysteine through the conserved F or W. A D gene is named only where the DNA matches it firmly. Clone size is shown for a subset of rows, as once, few, many or a class of expanded clone.

CDR3 protein	CDR3 DNA	clone size	D gene	V gene	J gene
CAWIGTGPGDGYTF	TGTGCCTGGATTGGGACAGGGCCGGGGGATGGCTACACCTTC	.	TRBD1	TRBV30	TRBJ1-2
CASRPAPAGYTEAFF	TGCGCCAGCAGACCCGCCCCCGCGGGGTACACTGAAGCTTTCTTT	few	.	TRBV4-1	TRBJ1-1
CATRDNYEQYF	TGTGCCACCAGAGACAACTACGAGCAGTACTTC	.	.	TRBV15	TRBJ2-7
CASSQDKYQTYEQYF	TGCGCCAGCAGCCAAGATAAGTATCAGACCTACGAGCAGTACTTC	many	.	TRBV4-1	TRBJ2-7
CASSVEASGDNEQFF	TGTGCCAGCAGCGTAGAGGCTAGCGGAGACAATGAGCAGTTCTTC	few	TRBD2	TRBV9	TRBJ2-1
CASITTSGGTETQYF	TGTGCCAGCATCACGACTAGCGGGGGTACGGAGACCCAGTACTTC	few	TRBD2	TRBV11-2	TRBJ2-5
CASSYSRFYEQYF	TGTGCCAGCAGTTACTCCCGTTTCTACGAGCAGTACTTC	few	.	TRBV6-5	TRBJ2-7
CASSPAAYEQYF	TGTGCCAGCAGCCCAGCGGCCTACGAGCAGTACTTC	.	.	TRBV16	TRBJ2-7
CASSVEVATSGRGQFF	TGTGCCAGCAGCGTAGAGGTTGCGACTAGCGGGAGAGGGCAGTTCTTC	once	TRBD2	TRBV9	TRBJ2-1
CASSFSRSSYEQYF	TGTGCCAGCAGTTTTTCCAGGAGCTCCTACGAGCAGTACTTC	.	.	TRBV12-3/TRBV12-4	TRBJ2-7
CASSRGGVNTEAFF	TGTGCCAGCAGCCGAGGGGGGGTGAACACTGAAGCTTTCTTT	.	.	TRBV7-6	TRBJ1-1
CASSGLAGGRGTDTQYF	TGTGCCAGCAGTGGACTAGCGGGGGGGCGTGGCACAGATACGCAGTATTTT	few	TRBD2	TRBV12-3/TRBV12-4	TRBJ2-3
CASSPPHTSREQYF	TGTGCCAGCAGCCCCCCCCATACCTCAAGAGAGCAGTACTTC	many	.	TRBV7-9	TRBJ2-7
CASSQEGDTQYF	TGCGCCAGCAGCCAAGAAGGGGATACGCAGTATTTT	many	.	TRBV4-1	TRBJ2-3
CASSFGTGITGELFF	TGTGCCAGCAGCTTCGGGACAGGTATCACCGGGGAGCTGTTTTTT	.	TRBD1	TRBV7-3	TRBJ2-2
CSARATPGTRSTDTQYF	TGCAGTGCTAGAGCCACGCCGGGGACTAGGAGCACAGATACGCAGTATTTT	few	TRBD2	TRBV20-1	TRBJ2-3
CASTQSGSSYNEQFF	TGTGCCAGCACCCAGAGCGGGAGCTCCTACAATGAGCAGTTCTTC	few	TRBD2	TRBV6-5	TRBJ2-1
CASSLSFTGRSYEQYF	TGTGCCAGCAGCTTATCGTTTACAGGGAGATCCTACGAGCAGTACTTC	few	.	TRBV7-8	TRBJ2-7
CASSQDQGPTNTEAFF	TGCGCCAGCAGCCAAGATCAGGGGCCAACAAACACTGAAGCTTTCTTT	.	.	TRBV4-3	TRBJ1-1
CASSYRTGEGTGELFF	TGTGCCAGCAGTTATAGGACAGGGGAAGGTACCGGGGAGCTGTTTTTT	many	TRBD1	TRBV6-5	TRBJ2-2
CATSRIAGSTGELFF	TGTGCCACCAGCCGAATAGCGGGAAGCACCGGGGAGCTGTTTTTT	few	TRBD2	TRBV15	TRBJ2-2
CASSPTRDRGLGEQYF	TGTGCCAGCAGTCCGACCAGGGACAGGGGGCTAGGCGAGCAGTACTTC	few	TRBD1	TRBV6-5	TRBJ2-7
CASSQDDREQYF	TGTGCCAGCAGCCAAGACGACCGCGAGCAGTACTTC	few	.	TRBV4-2	TRBJ2-7